This is a list of T cell receptor beta chains from one sample in a study of blood T cell repertoires in COVID-19. Sequencing used immunoSEQ multiplex PCR; TCRdb keeps in-frame clones, though not all of them. The repertoire consists of 97,000 or so clones, with roughly 92% occurring once and the leading ten covering around 1.9%. Input material: peripheral blood. The receptors originated from a woman between 45 and 65 years old with COVID-19, enrolled during active disease. Each CDR3 is given with its conserved first and last residue.

J: TRBJ1-1
V: TRBV5-4
CDR3: CASSLVQGATRNTEAFF

J: TRBJ1-1
V: TRBV6-5
CDR3: CASMRQGLNTEAFF

J: TRBJ1-2
V: TRBV30
CDR3: CAWIRDEIRTSDYGYTF

J: TRBJ1-6
V: TRBV19
CDR3: CASSGGANHSPLHF

J: TRBJ1-3
V: TRBV9
CDR3: CASSPRDREGNTIYF

J: TRBJ2-7
V: TRBV4-3
CDR3: CASSQDGGDEQYF

J: TRBJ1-4
V: TRBV4-2
CDR3: CASSRSRDLNEKLFF

J: TRBJ2-1
V: TRBV7-3
CDR3: CASSLVGGAVGNEQFF

J: TRBJ2-2
V: TRBV11-2
CDR3: CASSPVRTSGGRTGELFF

J: TRBJ1-2
V: TRBV2
CDR3: CASSEALPGQGGSGYTF

J: TRBJ1-5
V: TRBV27
CDR3: CASSLGGGNQPQHF

J: TRBJ1-5
V: TRBV13
CDR3: CASSLGLPGGLNQPQHF

J: TRBJ1-5
V: TRBV9
CDR3: CASSARDSLNQPQHF

J: TRBJ2-3
V: TRBV12-3/TRBV12-4
CDR3: CASRSPRTDTQYF

J: TRBJ1-1
V: TRBV28
CDR3: CASSGPGGTEAFF

J: TRBJ1-1
V: TRBV19
CDR3: CASSIVGGSNTEAFF

J: TRBJ2-5
V: TRBV5-1
CDR3: CASSSAVQETQYF

J: TRBJ2-5
V: TRBV7-2
CDR3: CASSLVSSGGETQYF

J: TRBJ1-1
V: TRBV11-2
CDR3: CASSFAAEAFF

J: TRBJ1-5
V: TRBV5-1
CDR3: CASSLVGASNQPQHF

J: TRBJ2-5
V: TRBV2
CDR3: CASSDGGQGRETQYF

J: TRBJ2-1
V: TRBV11-3
CDR3: CASSLEVGTGKRNEQFF

J: TRBJ1-1
V: TRBV10-3
CDR3: CAIRPIQGTEAFF

J: TRBJ2-7
V: TRBV14
CDR3: CASSPRTGPAEQYF

J: TRBJ1-2
V: TRBV6-2/TRBV6-3
CDR3: CASSFNTGRIDGYTF

J: TRBJ2-3
V: TRBV11-3
CDR3: CASSIGGSNTDTQYF

J: TRBJ2-3
V: TRBV5-1
CDR3: CASSEGAIDTQYF

J: TRBJ2-5
V: TRBV5-4
CDR3: CASSLWATETQYF

J: TRBJ2-3
V: TRBV20-1
CDR3: CSARDLRGQYF

J: TRBJ1-5
V: TRBV7-8
CDR3: CASSLALQGLYSNQPQHF

J: TRBJ1-4
V: TRBV30
CDR3: CAWRRSEKLFF

J: TRBJ1-2
V: TRBV29-1
CDR3: CSVGGQALGYGYTF

J: TRBJ1-6
V: TRBV30
CDR3: CAWTEGQGGNSPLHF

J: TRBJ2-4
V: TRBV7-2
CDR3: CASSLARAKNIQYF

J: TRBJ1-6
V: TRBV6-5
CDR3: CASSYNRGSYNSPLHF

J: TRBJ1-3
V: TRBV12-5
CDR3: CASGLVGTGGGGSGNTIYF

J: TRBJ2-1
V: TRBV7-2
CDR3: CASSSQTTNYQFF

J: TRBJ2-2
V: TRBV5-4
CDR3: CASSLGSGGADVGELFF

J: TRBJ2-7
V: TRBV7-9
CDR3: CASSTGIYEQYF

J: TRBJ1-3
V: TRBV18
CDR3: CASSPRQATGNTIYF

J: TRBJ1-3
V: TRBV14
CDR3: CASSFLIRGSGNTIYF

J: TRBJ1-1
V: TRBV28
CDR3: CASSSLSAEAFF

J: TRBJ2-5
V: TRBV11-2
CDR3: CASSLGASGGPETQYF

J: TRBJ1-3
V: TRBV30
CDR3: CAWSVWLSGNTIYF